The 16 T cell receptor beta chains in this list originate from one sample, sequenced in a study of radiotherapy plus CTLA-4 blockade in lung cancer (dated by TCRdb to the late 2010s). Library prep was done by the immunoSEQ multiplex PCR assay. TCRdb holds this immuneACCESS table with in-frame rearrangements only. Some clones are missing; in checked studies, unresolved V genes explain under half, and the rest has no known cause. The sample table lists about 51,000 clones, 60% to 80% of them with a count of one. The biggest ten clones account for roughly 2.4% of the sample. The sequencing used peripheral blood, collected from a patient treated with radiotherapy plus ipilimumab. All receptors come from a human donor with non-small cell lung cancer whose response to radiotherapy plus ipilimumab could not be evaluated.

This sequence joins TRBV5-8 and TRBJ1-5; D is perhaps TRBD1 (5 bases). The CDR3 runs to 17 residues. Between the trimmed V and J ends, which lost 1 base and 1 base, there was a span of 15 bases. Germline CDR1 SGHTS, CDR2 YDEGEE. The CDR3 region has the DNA TGTGCCAGCAGCTTGCCTTATAGGGGCTCGAGCAATCAGCCCCAGCATTTT. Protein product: CASSLPYRGSSNQPQHF.

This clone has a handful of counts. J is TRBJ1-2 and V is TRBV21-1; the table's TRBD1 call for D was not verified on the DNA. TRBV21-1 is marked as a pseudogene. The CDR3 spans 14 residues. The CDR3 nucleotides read TGTGCCAGCAAATCCAAGGACAGGGTTAAAGGCTACACCTTC. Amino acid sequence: CASKSKDRVKGYTF.

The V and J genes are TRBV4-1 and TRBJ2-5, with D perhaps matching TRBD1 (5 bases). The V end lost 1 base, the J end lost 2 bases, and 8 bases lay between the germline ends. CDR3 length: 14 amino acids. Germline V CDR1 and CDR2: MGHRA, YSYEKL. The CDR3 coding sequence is TGCGCCAGCAGCCAAGTTACAGGACAAGAGACCCAGTACTTC. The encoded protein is CASSQVTGQETQYF.

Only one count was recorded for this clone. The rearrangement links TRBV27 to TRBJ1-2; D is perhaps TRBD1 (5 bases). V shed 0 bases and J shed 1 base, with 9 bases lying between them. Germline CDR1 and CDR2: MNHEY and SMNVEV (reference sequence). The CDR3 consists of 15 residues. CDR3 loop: CASSLSTDFNYGYTF. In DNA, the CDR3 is TGTGCCAGCAGTTTATCGACAGACTTTAACTATGGCTACACCTTC.

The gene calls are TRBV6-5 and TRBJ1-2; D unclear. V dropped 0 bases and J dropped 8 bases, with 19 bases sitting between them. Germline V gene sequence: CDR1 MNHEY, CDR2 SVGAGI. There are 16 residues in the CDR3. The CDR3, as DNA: TGTGCCAGCAGTTACTCGGGAGGGATCGGTGGTTACGGCTACACCTTC. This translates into CASSYSGGIGGYGYTF.

The CDR3, as DNA: TGTGCCAGTAGTATAGCGGGGACTAAATACAATGAGCAGTTCTTC. Translation: CASSIAGTKYNEQFF. The J gene is TRBJ2-1, the V gene TRBV19; 7 nucleotides match TRBD2. Germline V lookup: CDR1 LNHDA, CDR2 SQIVND (reference sequence). The V gene end was trimmed by 1 base and the J gene end by 4 bases; junction bases not matched to a gene: 4. This CDR3 comprises 15 residues.

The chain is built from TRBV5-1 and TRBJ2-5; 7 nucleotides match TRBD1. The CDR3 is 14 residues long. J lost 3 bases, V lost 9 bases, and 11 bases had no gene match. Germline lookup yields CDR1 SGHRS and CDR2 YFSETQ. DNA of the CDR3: TGCGCCACCAAGGACAGGCCACTGAAAGAGACCCAGTACTTC. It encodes CATKDRPLKETQYF.

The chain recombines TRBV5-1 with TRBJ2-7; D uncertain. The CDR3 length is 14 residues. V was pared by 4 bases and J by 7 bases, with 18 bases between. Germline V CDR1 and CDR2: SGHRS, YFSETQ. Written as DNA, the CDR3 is TGCGCCAGCAGCCCTGGATTAGCCCCCCAGGAGCAGTACTTC. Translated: CASSPGLAPQEQYF.

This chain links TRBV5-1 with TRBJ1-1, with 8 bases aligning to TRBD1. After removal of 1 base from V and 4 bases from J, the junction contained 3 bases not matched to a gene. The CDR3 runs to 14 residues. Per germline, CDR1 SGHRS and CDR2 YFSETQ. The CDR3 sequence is CASSLQGAGTEAFF. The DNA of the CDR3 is TGCGCCAGCAGCTTGCAGGGGGCGGGCACTGAAGCTTTCTTT.

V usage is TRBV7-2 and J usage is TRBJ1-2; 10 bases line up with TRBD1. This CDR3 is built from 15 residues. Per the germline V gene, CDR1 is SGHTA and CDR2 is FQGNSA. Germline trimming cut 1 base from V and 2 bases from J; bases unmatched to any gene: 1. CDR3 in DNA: TGTGCCAGCAGCTTAGGGGGACAGGGGAACTATGGCTACACCTTC. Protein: CASSLGGQGNYGYTF.

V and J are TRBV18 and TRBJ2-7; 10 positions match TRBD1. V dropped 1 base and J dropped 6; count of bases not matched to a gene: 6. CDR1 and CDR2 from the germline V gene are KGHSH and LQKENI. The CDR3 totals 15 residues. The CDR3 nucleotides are TGTGCCAGCTCACCACGGGTCGACAGGGGGCTCGAGCAGTACTTC. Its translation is CASSPRVDRGLEQYF.

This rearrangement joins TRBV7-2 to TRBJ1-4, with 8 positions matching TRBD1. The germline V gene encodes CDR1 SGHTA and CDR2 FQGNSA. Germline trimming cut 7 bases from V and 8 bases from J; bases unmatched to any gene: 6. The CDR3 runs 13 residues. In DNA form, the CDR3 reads TGTGCCAGCATGACAGGGGTGGACGAAAAACTGTTTTTT. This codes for CASMTGVDEKLFF. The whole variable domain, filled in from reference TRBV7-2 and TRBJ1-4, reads GAGVSQSPSNKVTEKGKDVELRCDPISGHTALYWYRQSLGQGLEFLIYFQGNSAPDKSGLPSDRFSAERTGGSVSTLTIQRTQQEDSAVYLCASMTGVDEKLFFGSGTQLSVL.

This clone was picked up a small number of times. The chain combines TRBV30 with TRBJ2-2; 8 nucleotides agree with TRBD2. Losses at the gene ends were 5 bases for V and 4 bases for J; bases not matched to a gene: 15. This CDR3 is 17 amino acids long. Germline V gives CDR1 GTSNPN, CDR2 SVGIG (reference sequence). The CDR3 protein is CAWGSLLGSGGTGELFF. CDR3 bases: TGTGCCTGGGGAAGCCTCCTAGGAAGCGGGGGCACCGGGGAGCTGTTTTTT.

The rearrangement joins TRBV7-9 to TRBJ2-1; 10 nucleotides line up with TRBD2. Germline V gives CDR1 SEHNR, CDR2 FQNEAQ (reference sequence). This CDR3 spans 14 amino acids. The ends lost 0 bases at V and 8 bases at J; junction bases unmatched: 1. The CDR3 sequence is CASSLASGRYEQFF. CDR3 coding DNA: TGTGCCAGCAGCTTAGCTAGCGGGAGGTATGAGCAGTTCTTC.

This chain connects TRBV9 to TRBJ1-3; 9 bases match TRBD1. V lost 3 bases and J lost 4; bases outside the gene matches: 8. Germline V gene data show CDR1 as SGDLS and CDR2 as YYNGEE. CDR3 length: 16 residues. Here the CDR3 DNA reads TGTGCCAGCAGCGGAGCCGGGACAGGGAGAGGAAACACCATATATTTT. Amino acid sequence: CASSGAGTGRGNTIYF.

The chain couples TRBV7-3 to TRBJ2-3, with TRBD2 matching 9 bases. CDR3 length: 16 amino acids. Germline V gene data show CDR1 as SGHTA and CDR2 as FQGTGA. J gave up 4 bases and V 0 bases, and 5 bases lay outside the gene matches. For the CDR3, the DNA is TGTGCCAGCAGCTTAACAGGGGCGGGGGGGGCAGATACGCAGTATTTT. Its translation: CASSLTGAGGADTQYF.